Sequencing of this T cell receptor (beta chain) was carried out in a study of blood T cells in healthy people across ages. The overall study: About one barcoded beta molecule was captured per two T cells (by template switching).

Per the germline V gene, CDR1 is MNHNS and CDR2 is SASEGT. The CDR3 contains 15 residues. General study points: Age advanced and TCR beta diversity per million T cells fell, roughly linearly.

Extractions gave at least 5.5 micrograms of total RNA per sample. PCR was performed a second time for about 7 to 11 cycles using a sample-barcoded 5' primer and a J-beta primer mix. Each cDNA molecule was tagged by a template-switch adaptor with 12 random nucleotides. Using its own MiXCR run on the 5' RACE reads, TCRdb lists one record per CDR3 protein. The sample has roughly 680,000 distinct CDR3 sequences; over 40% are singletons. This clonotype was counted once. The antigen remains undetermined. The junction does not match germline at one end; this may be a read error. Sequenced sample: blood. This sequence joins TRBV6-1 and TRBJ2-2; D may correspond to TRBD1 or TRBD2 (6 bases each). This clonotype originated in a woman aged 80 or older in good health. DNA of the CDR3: TGTGCCAGCACCCAGGGGCCCGGGAACACCGGGGGGCTGTTTTTT. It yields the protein CASTQGPGNTGGLFF.